This paragraph reports one TCR beta chain. No antigen is known for it. Physicians reached a diagnosis by relying on clinical symptoms, serum thyroxine, TRAb, thyroid ultrasound and orbital computed tomography. This specimen belongs to a study of Graves' ophthalmopathy and Graves' hyperthyroidism. Findings and caveats of the study: Ophthalmopathy progression prediction by the model yielded a sensitivity of about 71% and a specificity of around 72%. The blood repertoire also included most expanded thyroid clonotypes above 0.001 frequency.

Amplification of TCR beta CDR3 regions used RNA transcripts. The workflow started with a first-round RT-PCR run with HTBI primers and then moved on to a second-round multiplex PCR. TCRdb reprocessed the multiplex PCR reads with MiXCR, giving one entry per CDR3 protein. Of 600,000 to 950,000 distinct CDR3 sequences listed, 40% were seen once; the top ten hold less than 55%. From germline, CDR1 is DFQATT and CDR2 SNEGSKA (reference sequence). The CDR3 extends over 17 amino acids. V lost 1 base and J lost 1; bases outside the gene matches: 10. The TCR was taken from an adult man with Graves' ophthalmopathy. The specimen was peripheral blood. The chain has TRBV20-1 and TRBJ1-1, with TRBD1 matching over 9 bases. The CDR3 bases are TGCAGTGCTAGAGTCCCAGGACAGGGGCTATCGAACACTGAAGCTTTCTTT. This codes for CSARVPGQGLSNTEAFF.